Below, one TCR beta chain is given with its context. TCRdb's copy holds only in-frame clones and misses some; the assay was immunoSEQ multiplex PCR. This sample carries around 61,000 clones, approximately 86% of them seen once, and the ten largest clones take roughly 5.1%. The sample belongs to a study of technical replicates of blood from a few donors. CDR1 and CDR2 (germline): GTSNPN, SVGIG (reference sequence). The CDR3 sequence is 12 residues long. The chain has TRBV30 and TRBJ1-1; 7 bases align to TRBD1. Material for sequencing was PBMCs. The TCR originated in a human donor in good health. Some clones in this sample may be carry-over from other donors' samples. The CDR3 DNA is TGTGGAGTGGGACAGCCGAACACTGAAGCTTTCTTT. This sequence encodes CGVGQPNTEAFF.